The present T cell receptor (beta chain) was sequenced within a study of shared clonotypes between healthy human individuals. The CDR3 runs 13 residues. From germline, CDR1 is SNHLY and CDR2 FYNNEI. J lost 5 bases, V lost 10 bases, and 8 bases had no gene match. Donors included only healthy HIV-negative adults lacking recent acute infections or vaccinations. Those who donated, Caucasian adults without exception, all lived in Nashville, Tennessee. Profiling relied on immunoSEQ multiplex PCR, and the TCRdb table lists in-frame clones only, not all of them. The top ten clones hold over 10% of a sample with fewer than 650,000 clones, less than 80% of them seen once.

The chain couples TRBV2 to TRBJ2-7, with 10 bases fitting TRBD2. This receptor was obtained from a middle-aged woman in good health. Some clones in this sample may be carry-over from other donors' samples. Sample: PBMCs. The CDR3 coding sequence is TGTGCCACCCAGCGGGAGGGATTCAACGAGCAGTACTTC. Amino acids: CATQREGFNEQYF.